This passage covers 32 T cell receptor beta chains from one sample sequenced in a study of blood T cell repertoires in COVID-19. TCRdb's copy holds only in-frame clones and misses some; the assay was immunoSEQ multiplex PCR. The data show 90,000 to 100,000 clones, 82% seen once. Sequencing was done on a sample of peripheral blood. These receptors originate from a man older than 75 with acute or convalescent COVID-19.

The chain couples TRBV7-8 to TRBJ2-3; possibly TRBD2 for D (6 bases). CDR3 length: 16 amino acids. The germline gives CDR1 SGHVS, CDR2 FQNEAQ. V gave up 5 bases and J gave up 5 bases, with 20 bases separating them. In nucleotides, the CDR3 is TGTGCCAGCAGCATAAGTGGGACTGTGGGGCGAGATACGCAGTATTTT. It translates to CASSISGTVGRDTQYF.

The CDR3 sequence: CASSLAPQGQPQHF. CDR3 DNA sequence: TGCGCCAGCAGCTTGGCCCCCCAGGGTCAGCCCCAGCATTTT. This chain links TRBV5-1 with TRBJ1-5; D is perhaps TRBD1 (5 bases). Trimming shortened V by 0 bases and J by 6 bases, and 10 bases separated the two germline ends. Germline V lookup: CDR1 SGHRS, CDR2 YFSETQ. The CDR3 length is 14 residues.

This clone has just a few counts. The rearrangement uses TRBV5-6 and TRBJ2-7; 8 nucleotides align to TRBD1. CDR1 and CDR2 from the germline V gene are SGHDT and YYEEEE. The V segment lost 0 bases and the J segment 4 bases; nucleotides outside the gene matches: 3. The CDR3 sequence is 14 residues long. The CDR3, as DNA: TGTGCCAGCAGCTTGGGACAGGGGATATACGAGCAGTACTTC. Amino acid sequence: CASSLGQGIYEQYF.

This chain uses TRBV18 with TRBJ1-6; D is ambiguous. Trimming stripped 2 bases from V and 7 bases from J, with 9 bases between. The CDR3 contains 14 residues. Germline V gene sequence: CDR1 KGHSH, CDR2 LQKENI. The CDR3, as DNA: TGTGCCAGCTCACCAGGCGGGATGAATTCACCCCTCCACTTT. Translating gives CASSPGGMNSPLHF.

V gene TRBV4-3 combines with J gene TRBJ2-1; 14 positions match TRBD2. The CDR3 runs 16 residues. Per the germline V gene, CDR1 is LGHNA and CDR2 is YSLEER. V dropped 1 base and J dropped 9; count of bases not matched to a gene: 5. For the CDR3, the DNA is TGCGCCAGCAGCCAAGCCGGGACTAGCGGGAGTGGTGAGCAGTTCTTC. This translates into CASSQAGTSGSGEQFF.

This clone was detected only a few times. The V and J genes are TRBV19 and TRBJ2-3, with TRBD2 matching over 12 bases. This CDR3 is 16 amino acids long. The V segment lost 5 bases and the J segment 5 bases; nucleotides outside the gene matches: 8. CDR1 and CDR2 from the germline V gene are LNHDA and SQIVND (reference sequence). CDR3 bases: TGTGCCAGTAGTCTAGCGGGGGGGAGTCCGGGAGATACGCAGTATTTT. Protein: CASSLAGGSPGDTQYF.

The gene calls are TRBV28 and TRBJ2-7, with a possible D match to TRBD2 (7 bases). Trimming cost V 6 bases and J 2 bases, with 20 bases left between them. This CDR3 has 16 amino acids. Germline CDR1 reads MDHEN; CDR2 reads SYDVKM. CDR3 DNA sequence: TGTGCCAGCAGCCGCCAACAGGGAGGGTATACCTACGAGCAGTACTTC. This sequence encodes CASSRQQGGYTYEQYF.

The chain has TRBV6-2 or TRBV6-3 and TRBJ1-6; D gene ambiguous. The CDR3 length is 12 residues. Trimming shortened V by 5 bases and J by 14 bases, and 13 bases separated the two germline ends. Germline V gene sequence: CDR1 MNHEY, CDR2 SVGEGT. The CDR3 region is CASSPPTLALHF. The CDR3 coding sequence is TGTGCCAGCAGTCCCCCTACGCTGGCCCTCCACTTT.

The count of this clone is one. The CDR3 nucleotides read TGTGCCAGCAGATTGGACAGGACCCGCTATGGCTACACCTTC. Translated, it gives CASRLDRTRYGYTF. This chain joins TRBV28 and TRBJ1-2; 7 bases are shared with TRBD1. Unmatched junction bases numbered 8, after V lost 6 bases and J lost 4 bases. From germline, CDR1 is MDHEN and CDR2 SYDVKM. The CDR3 sequence is 14 residues long.

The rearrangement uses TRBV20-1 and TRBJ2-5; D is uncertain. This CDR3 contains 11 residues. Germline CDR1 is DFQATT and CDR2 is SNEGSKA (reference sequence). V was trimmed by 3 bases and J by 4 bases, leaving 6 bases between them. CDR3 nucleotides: TGCAGTGCTAGTCGCGCAGAGACCCAGTACTTC. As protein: CSASRAETQYF.

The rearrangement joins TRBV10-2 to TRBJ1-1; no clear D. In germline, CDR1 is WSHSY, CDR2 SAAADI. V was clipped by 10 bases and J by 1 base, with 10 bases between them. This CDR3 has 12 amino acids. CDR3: CAMSTGNTEAFF. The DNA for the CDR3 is TGCGCCATGTCGACGGGGAACACTGAAGCTTTCTTT.

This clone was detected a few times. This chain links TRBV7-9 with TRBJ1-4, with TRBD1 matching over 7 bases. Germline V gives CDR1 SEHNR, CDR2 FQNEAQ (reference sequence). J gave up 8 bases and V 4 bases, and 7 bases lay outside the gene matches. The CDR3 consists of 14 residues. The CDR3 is CASSYTGVGEKLFF. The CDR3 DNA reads TGTGCCAGCAGCTATACAGGGGTAGGAGAAAAACTGTTTTTT.

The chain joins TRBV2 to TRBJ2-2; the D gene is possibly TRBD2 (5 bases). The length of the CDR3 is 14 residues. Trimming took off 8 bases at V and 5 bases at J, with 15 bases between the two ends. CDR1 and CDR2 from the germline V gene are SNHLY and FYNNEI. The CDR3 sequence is CASCGGLPTGELFF. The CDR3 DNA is TGTGCCAGCTGCGGCGGGCTTCCAACCGGGGAGCTGTTTTTT.

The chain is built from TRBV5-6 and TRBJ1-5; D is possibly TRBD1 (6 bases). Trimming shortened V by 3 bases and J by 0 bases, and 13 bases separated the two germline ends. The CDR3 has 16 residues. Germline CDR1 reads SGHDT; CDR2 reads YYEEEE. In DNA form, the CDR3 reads TGTGCCAGCAGCTCGACCGGGGGGGCTAGCAATCAGCCCCAGCATTTT. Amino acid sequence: CASSSTGGASNQPQHF.

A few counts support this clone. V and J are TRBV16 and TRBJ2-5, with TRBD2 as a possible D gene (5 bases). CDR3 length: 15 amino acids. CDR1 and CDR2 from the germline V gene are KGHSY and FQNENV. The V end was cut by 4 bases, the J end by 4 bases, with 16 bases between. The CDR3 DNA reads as TGTGCCAGCAGCCCAATGGGGAGCGAAAGAGAGACCCAGTACTTC. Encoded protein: CASSPMGSERETQYF.

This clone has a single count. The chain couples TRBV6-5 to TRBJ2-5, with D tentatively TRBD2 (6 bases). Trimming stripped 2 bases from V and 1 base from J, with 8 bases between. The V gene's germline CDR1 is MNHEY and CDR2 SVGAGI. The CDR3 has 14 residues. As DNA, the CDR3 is TGTGCCAGCAGTTACGGAGGGTCCCAAGAGACCCAGTACTTC. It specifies CASSYGGSQETQYF.

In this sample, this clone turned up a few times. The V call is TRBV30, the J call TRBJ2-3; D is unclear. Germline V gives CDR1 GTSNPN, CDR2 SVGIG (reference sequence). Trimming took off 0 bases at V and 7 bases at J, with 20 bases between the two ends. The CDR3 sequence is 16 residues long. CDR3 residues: CAWSVATSQSVNTQYF. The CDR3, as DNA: TGTGCCTGGAGTGTAGCGACTTCCCAAAGTGTTAATACGCAGTATTTT.

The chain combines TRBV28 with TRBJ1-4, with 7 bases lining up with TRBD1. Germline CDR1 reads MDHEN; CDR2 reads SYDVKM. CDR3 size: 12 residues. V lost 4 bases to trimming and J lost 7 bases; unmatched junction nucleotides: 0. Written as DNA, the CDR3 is TGTGCCAGCAGTTCAGGGGGTGAAAAACTGTTTTTT. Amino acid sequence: CASSSGGEKLFF. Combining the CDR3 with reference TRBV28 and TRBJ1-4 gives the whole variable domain DVKVTQSSRYLVKRTGEKVFLECVQDMDHENMFWYRQDPGLGLRLIYFSYDVKMKEKGDIPEGYSVSREKKERFSLILESASTNQTSMYLCASSSGGEKLFFGSGTQLSVL.

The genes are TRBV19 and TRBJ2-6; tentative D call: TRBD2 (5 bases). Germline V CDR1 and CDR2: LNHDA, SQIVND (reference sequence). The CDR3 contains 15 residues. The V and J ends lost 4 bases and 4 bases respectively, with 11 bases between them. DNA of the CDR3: TGTGCCAGTAGTAGCGGGCACTCAGGGGCCAACGTCCTGACTTTC. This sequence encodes CASSSGHSGANVLTF.

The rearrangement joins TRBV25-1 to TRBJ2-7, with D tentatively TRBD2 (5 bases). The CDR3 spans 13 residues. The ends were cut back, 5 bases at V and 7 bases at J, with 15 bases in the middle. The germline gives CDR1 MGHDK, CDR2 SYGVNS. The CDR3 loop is CASSTPGIGEQYF. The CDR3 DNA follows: TGTGCCAGCAGTACGCCGGGGATCGGAGAGCAGTACTTC.

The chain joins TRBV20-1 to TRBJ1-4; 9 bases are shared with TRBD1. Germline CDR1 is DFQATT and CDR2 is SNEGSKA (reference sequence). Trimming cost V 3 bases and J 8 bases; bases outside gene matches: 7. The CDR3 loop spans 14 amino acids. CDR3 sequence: CSASGGQGSEKLFF. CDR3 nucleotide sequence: TGCAGTGCTAGTGGGGGACAGGGATCCGAAAAACTGTTTTTT.

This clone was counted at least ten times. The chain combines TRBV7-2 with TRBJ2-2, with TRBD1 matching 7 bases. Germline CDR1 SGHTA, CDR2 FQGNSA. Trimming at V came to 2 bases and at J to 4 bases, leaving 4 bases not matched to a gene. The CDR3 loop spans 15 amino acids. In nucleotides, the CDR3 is TGTGCCAGCAGCTTAAGACAGGGACCCACCGGGGAGCTGTTTTTT. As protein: CASSLRQGPTGELFF.

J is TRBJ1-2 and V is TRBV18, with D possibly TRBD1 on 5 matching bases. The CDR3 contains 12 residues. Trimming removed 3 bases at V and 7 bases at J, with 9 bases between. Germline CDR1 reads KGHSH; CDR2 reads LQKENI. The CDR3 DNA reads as TGTGCCAGCTCACCGTTAGGGGCTGGCTACACCTTC. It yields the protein CASSPLGAGYTF.

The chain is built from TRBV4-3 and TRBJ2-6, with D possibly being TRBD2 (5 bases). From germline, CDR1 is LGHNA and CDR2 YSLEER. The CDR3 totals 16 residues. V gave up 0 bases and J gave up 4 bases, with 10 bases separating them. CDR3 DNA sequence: TGCGCCAGCAGCCAAGATGAGAGGAGGGGGGCCAACGTCCTGACTTTC. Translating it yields CASSQDERRGANVLTF.

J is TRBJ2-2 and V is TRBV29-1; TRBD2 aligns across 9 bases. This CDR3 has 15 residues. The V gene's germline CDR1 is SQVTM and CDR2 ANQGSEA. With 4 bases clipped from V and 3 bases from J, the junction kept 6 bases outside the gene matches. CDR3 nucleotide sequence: TGCAGCGTTGCTCGGGCGGGAGGGTACACCGGGGAGCTGTTTTTT. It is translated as CSVARAGGYTGELFF.

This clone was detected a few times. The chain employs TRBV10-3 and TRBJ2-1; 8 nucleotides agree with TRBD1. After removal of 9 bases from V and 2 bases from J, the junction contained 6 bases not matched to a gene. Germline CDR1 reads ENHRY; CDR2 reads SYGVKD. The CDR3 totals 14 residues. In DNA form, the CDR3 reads TGTGCCATTTCACAGGGGGTTCCCTACAATGAGCAGTTCTTC. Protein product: CAISQGVPYNEQFF.

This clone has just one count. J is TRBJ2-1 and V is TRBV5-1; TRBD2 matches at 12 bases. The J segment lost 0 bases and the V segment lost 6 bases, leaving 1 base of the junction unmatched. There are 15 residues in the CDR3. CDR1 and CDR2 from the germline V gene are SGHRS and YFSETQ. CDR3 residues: CASKTSGSSYNEQFF. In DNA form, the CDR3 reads TGCGCCAGCAAGACTAGCGGGAGCTCCTACAATGAGCAGTTCTTC. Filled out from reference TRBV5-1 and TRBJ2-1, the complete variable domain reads KAGVTQTPRYLIKTRGQQVTLSCSPISGHRSVSWYQQTPGQGLQFLFEYFSETQRNKGNFPGRFSGRQFSNSRSEMNVSTLELGDSALYLCASKTSGSSYNEQFFGPGTRLTVL.

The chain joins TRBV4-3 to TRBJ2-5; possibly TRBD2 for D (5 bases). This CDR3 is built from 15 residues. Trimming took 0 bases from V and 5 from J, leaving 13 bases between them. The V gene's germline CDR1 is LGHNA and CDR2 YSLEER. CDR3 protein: CASSQEGAGRETQYF. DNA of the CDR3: TGCGCCAGCAGCCAAGAGGGCGCGGGTCGGGAGACCCAGTACTTC.

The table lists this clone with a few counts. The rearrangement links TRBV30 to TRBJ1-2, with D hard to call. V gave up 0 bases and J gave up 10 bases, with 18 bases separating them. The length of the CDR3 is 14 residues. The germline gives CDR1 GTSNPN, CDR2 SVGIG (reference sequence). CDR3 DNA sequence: TGTGCCTGGAGTGTACGGGGAGGACCGGTAGTCTACACCTTC. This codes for CAWSVRGGPVVYTF.

DNA for the CDR3: TGTGCCAGCAGTGAAGTCCAGGGGGACTATGGCTACACCTTC. It encodes CASSEVQGDYGYTF. This rearrangement joins TRBV2 to TRBJ1-2; TRBD1 agrees at 7 bases. Germline CDR1 SNHLY, CDR2 FYNNEI. The CDR3 sequence is 14 residues long. Losses at the gene ends were 1 base for V and 3 bases for J; bases not matched to a gene: 2.

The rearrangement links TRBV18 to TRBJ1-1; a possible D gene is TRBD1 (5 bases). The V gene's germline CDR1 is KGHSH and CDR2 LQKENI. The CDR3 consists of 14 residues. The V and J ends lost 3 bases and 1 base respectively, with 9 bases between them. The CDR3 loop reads CASSPRQTNTEAFF. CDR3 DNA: TGTGCCAGCTCACCGAGACAGACGAACACTGAAGCTTTCTTT. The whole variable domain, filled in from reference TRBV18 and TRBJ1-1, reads NAGVMQNPRHLVRRRGQEARLRCSPMKGHSHVYWYRQLPEEGLKFMVYLQKENIIDESGMPKERFSAEFPKEGPSILRIQQVVRGDSAAYFCASSPRQTNTEAFFGQGTRLTVV.

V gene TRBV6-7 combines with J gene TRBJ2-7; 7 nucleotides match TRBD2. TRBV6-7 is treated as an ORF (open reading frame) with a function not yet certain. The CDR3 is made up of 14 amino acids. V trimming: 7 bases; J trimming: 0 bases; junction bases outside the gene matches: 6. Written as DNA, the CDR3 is TGTGCCAGCAAACTAGCGTTATACTCCTACGAGCAGTACTTC. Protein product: CASKLALYSYEQYF.